The sequence of this TCR beta chain was determined in a study of T cell responses to AZD1222 COVID-19 vaccine (dated by TCRdb to 2020 to 2022). Regarding the complete study: A total of under 250 trial participants underwent TCR sequencing, of whom about 210 had received two doses of AZD1222 and 26 had received two doses of the MenACWY control vaccine. Trial participants were enrolled by age into subgroups of 18-55, 56-69 and 70-plus years, and approximately 150, 30 and 60 TCR-sequenced participants, respectively, were included in these subgroups.

Points on this clone: The clone's antigen remains unknown. No per-base quality is available; no much larger clone lies one base away.

Inclusive of the bounding cysteine and phenylalanine, the CDR3 is 16 residues long. CDR3 DNA only is kept here, 48 bases in frame from base 1. Taken from the germline V gene, the CDR1 and CDR2 loops are SGDLS and YYNGEE. V sheds 1 base and J sheds 0 bases, leaving 12 bases between their ends. The sample's time point label, in plain terms: baseline before first vaccination. The intended sense of this specimen's treatment or condition label: meningococcal conjugate vaccine given as trial control. The vaccinee samples were drawn from two UK trials, COV001 and COV002, one of which was a single-blind randomized controlled phase 2/3 trial testing AZD1222 (ChAdOx1 nCoV-19) in healthy adults. For TCRbeta chain sequencing, PBMC samples were collected from trial participants at day 0 and at day 28 after the second dose. Here is what the overall study found, with its caveats: Most participants were white British and females outnumbered males, and the authors suggested that clonal diversity may have been underestimated. Conclusions about previously exposed vaccinees were limited because only a handful of AZD1222 recipients were SARS-CoV-2 seropositive at baseline. Because no day 14 peak-response samples were available, the repertoires could be characterized only after the peak T cell response. Spike-specific TCR breadth and depth rose significantly after two AZD1222 doses compared with day 0 and with MenACWY recipients. The vaccine-associated CD4 TCRs covered the entire spike protein, and the dominant responses fell in regions 160-218 and 743-854. In the small 56-69-year group, the increase in depth fell short of significance, most likely because of low power. Nearly half of unique spike-specific TCRs reportedly recognized epitopes outside regions mutated in the B.1.351 and B.1.1.7 variants.

The CDR3 regions of human TCRbeta chains were analyzed by immunosequencing. Turning to the authors' computational methods: TCRs in the repertoires were matched against a reference library of SARS-CoV-2-specific TCRs that had been generated with the MIRA antigen-specificity platform. Breadth was defined as the fraction of unique TCRs that were SARS-CoV-2-associated, and depth was defined as the fraction of total T cells that were SARS-CoV-2-associated. Using the MIRA data, every spike-specific TCR was mapped to the spike region that the TCR reacted to and assigned to either a CD4 or a CD8 class. Log10-transformed breadth and depth values were compared by one-way ANOVA with Sidak's multiple comparisons tests. In its TCRdb copy, this immuneACCESS table keeps in-frame sequences only and misses some clones. Where compared with another copy, unresolved V genes explain less than half of these, and the others have no known cause. V, J and clone size are taken as reported in that table, and D and trimming were inferred from the DNA itself. Present in this sample are 120,000 or so clones, about 89% of which were seen just once. 11% of the sample is in the top ten clones.

Source: peripheral blood, taken on day 0 of MenACWY control vaccination. The chain couples TRBV9 to TRBJ2-3, with the D call perhaps TRBD1 or TRBD2, as 6 bases match in each case. The receptor was isolated from an adult in good health. The DNA sequence is TGTGCCAGCAGCGTATCAATCGGGGGCAGCACAGATACGCAGTATTTT. The resulting protein is CASSVSIGGSTDTQYF. When the CDR3 is completed using the reference TRBV9 and TRBJ2-3 genes on either side, the full variable domain is DSGVTQTPKHLITATGQRVTLRCSPRSGDLSVYWYQQSLDQGLQFLIQYYNGEERAKGNILERFSAQQFPDLHSELNLSSLELGDSALYFCASSVSIGGSTDTQYFGPGTRLTVL.